This passage covers 15 T cell receptor beta chains from one sample sequenced in a study of shared clonotypes between healthy human individuals. This table comes from immunoSEQ multiplex PCR, and its TCRdb copy is limited to in-frame clones, with some not included. Among about 1.4 million clones listed, roughly 95% were seen once. Sequencing used naive CD4+ T cells sorted from blood. Subset of the sample: CD45RA+ positively selected. Receptors were obtained from a man aged 25 to 40 in good health.

The V and J genes are TRBV18 and TRBJ2-1; 7 bases are shared with TRBD1. The CDR3 spans 14 residues. Germline V gene sequence: CDR1 KGHSH, CDR2 LQKENI. V shed 4 bases, J shed 7 bases, and the junction held 7 bases outside the gene matches. The CDR3 coding sequence is TGTGCCAGCTCACGAAGGGGGCGTCAGAATGAGCAGTTCTTC. Protein product: CASSRRGRQNEQFF.

The rearrangement links TRBV7-3 to TRBJ2-2; TRBD2 aligns across 7 bases. From germline, CDR1 is SGHTA and CDR2 FQGTGA. The CDR3 has 17 residues. V trimming: 0 bases; J trimming: 4 bases; junction bases outside the gene matches: 8. CDR3 sequence: CASSLTFFASGTGELFF. The CDR3 DNA is TGTGCCAGCAGCTTAACGTTTTTCGCTAGCGGCACCGGGGAGCTGTTTTTT.

V is TRBV2 and J is TRBJ2-1; 10 bases match TRBD2. The germline V gene has CDR1 SNHLY and CDR2 FYNNEI. Germline trimming cut 6 bases from V and 7 bases from J; bases unmatched to any gene: 18. The CDR3 has 18 residues. CDR3 in DNA: TGTGCCAGCAGCGGAGGGGGTCCTAGCGGGAGACTTGGGAATGAGCAGTTCTTC. Translation gives CASSGGGPSGRLGNEQFF.

This clone was seen just once. The rearrangement joins TRBV19 to TRBJ2-5; the D gene is possibly TRBD2 (6 bases). Trimming stripped 5 bases from V and 6 bases from J, with 22 bases between. Per the germline V gene, CDR1 is LNHDA and CDR2 is SQIVND (reference sequence). This CDR3 has 16 residues. In nucleotides, the CDR3 is TGTGCCAGTAGTCCCCGGAGGGACCTAGTCCTCCAGACCCAGTACTTC. As protein: CASSPRRDLVLQTQYF.

The CDR3 DNA reads as TGCGCCAGCAGCTTGGATTACAGGGAGTTTGGGAATGGCTACACCTTC. Amino acid sequence: CASSLDYREFGNGYTF. This chain uses TRBV5-1 with TRBJ1-2; D is perhaps TRBD1 (6 bases). Trimming pared 0 bases from V and 6 bases from J, leaving 18 bases between. Germline lookup yields CDR1 SGHRS and CDR2 YFSETQ. The CDR3 covers 16 residues. Full variable domain (rest looked up from reference TRBV5-1 and TRBJ1-2): KAGVTQTPRYLIKTRGQQVTLSCSPISGHRSVSWYQQTPGQGLQFLFEYFSETQRNKGNFPGRFSGRQFSNSRSEMNVSTLELGDSALYLCASSLDYREFGNGYTFGSGTRLTVV.

The chain recombines TRBV27 with TRBJ2-6; a weak D match, TRBD2 (5 bases). Trimming stripped 1 base from V and 0 bases from J, with 10 bases between. The germline V gene has CDR1 MNHEY and CDR2 SMNVEV (reference sequence). This CDR3 has 17 amino acids. The DNA of the CDR3 is TGTGCCAGCAGTTTATGGGGTGGAGGCTCTGGGGCCAACGTCCTGACTTTC. Its protein product is CASSLWGGGSGANVLTF.

This sequence joins TRBV7-8 and TRBJ2-7, with 13 bases identical to TRBD2. CDR3 length: 16 residues. The germline V gene has CDR1 SGHVS and CDR2 FQNEAQ. With V trimmed by 5 bases and J by 0 bases, 4 bases remained unmatched. The CDR3 DNA is TGTGCCAGCAGCCCCGGACTAGCGGGAGCCTCCTACGAGCAGTACTTC. This codes for CASSPGLAGASYEQYF.

Regarding this clone: Additional DNA sequences in this sample encode the identical CDR3. The chain links TRBV18 to TRBJ2-7; perhaps TRBD1 as D (5 bases). This CDR3 region has 13 residues. V lost 2 bases, J lost 2 bases, and 7 bases lay in between. Germline-derived CDR1 and CDR2 are KGHSH and LQKENI. CDR3 amino acids: CASSPGAAYEQYF. CDR3 nucleotides: TGTGCCAGCTCACCAGGGGCGGCCTACGAGCAGTACTTC.

The rearrangement uses TRBV25-1 and TRBJ2-7; 15 positions agree with TRBD2. This CDR3 has 15 residues. With 3 bases clipped from V and 5 bases from J, the junction kept 2 bases outside the gene matches. CDR1 is MGHDK and CDR2 is SYGVNS in the germline V gene. CDR3 nucleotide sequence: TGTGCCAGCAGTGAGGGACTAGCGGGAGGCCACGAGCAGTACTTC. Encoded protein: CASSEGLAGGHEQYF.

The chain combines TRBV5-4 with TRBJ2-7, with D perhaps TRBD2 (5 bases). Trimming took off 0 bases at V and 3 bases at J, with 13 bases between the two ends. Germline V gene lookup returns CDR1 SGHNT and CDR2 YYREEE (reference sequence). CDR3 length: 15 amino acids. The CDR3, as DNA: TGTGCCAGCAGCTTGGGCAATGTTGAGGGCTACGAGCAGTACTTC. Its protein is CASSLGNVEGYEQYF.

The V gene is TRBV5-1, the J gene TRBJ2-1; a possible D gene is TRBD2 (5 bases). This CDR3 contains 18 residues. Germline-derived CDR1 and CDR2 are SGHRS and YFSETQ. The germline V and J ends were trimmed by 0 bases and 2 bases, with 18 bases remaining between them. The CDR3 is CASSLVGLGSGAYNEQFF. Written as DNA, the CDR3 is TGCGCCAGCAGCTTGGTAGGACTGGGCAGCGGAGCCTACAATGAGCAGTTCTTC.

This clone was observed a single time. This chain uses TRBV9 with TRBJ2-7, with D possibly TRBD2 on 6 matching bases. Germline V gives CDR1 SGDLS, CDR2 YYNGEE. V lost 0 bases and J 0 bases, leaving 10 bases between the germline ends. This CDR3 is 15 amino acids long. The DNA for the CDR3 is TGTGCCAGCAGCGTAGGACTAGGCGTCTCCTACGAGCAGTACTTC. This codes for CASSVGLGVSYEQYF. The full variable domain, with the rest looked up from reference TRBV9 and TRBJ2-7, is DSGVTQTPKHLITATGQRVTLRCSPRSGDLSVYWYQQSLDQGLQFLIQYYNGEERAKGNILERFSAQQFPDLHSELNLSSLELGDSALYFCASSVGLGVSYEQYFGPGTRLTVT.

This clone was seen once. The chain carries TRBV6-6 and TRBJ2-7; 7 bases match TRBD2. The CDR3 extends over 15 amino acids. Losses at the gene ends were 6 bases for V and 3 bases for J; bases not matched to a gene: 11. CDR1 and CDR2 (germline): MNHNY, SVGAGI (reference sequence). CDR3 protein: CASSDPRLALYEQYF. The CDR3 nucleotides are TGTGCCAGCAGCGACCCTCGACTAGCCCTCTACGAGCAGTACTTC.

The genes are TRBV18 and TRBJ2-3, with D perhaps TRBD1 or TRBD2 (5 bases each). The germline gives CDR1 KGHSH, CDR2 LQKENI. This CDR3 is built from 16 residues. V was trimmed by 3 bases and J by 3 bases, leaving 16 bases between them. Written as DNA, the CDR3 is TGTGCCAGCTCACCTAGGGACCCCCTGCCAACAGATACGCAGTATTTT. Amino acid sequence: CASSPRDPLPTDTQYF. Using reference TRBV18 and TRBJ2-3 for the parts outside the CDR3, the full variable domain is NAGVMQNPRHLVRRRGQEARLRCSPMKGHSHVYWYRQLPEEGLKFMVYLQKENIIDESGMPKERFSAEFPKEGPSILRIQQVVRGDSAAYFCASSPRDPLPTDTQYFGPGTRLTVL.

The rearrangement links TRBV28 to TRBJ2-5; D possibly corresponds to TRBD2 (5 bases). The CDR3 extends over 13 amino acids. Germline assignment: CDR1 MDHEN and CDR2 SYDVKM. The V gene lost 4 bases and the J gene lost 5 bases, with 11 bases spanning the gap. CDR3 amino acids: CASSSLGIETQYF. The DNA of the CDR3 is TGTGCCAGCAGTTCCCTCGGGATCGAGACCCAGTACTTC.